The 10 T cell receptor beta chains below come from one sample, sequenced in a study of PD-L1 blockade in urothelial cancer. Produced via immunoSEQ multiplex PCR; TCRdb's table is partial and in-frame only. The repertoire holds some 54,000 clones, with 84% as singletons. The source was PBMCs, collected around atezolizumab (anti-PD-L1) treatment. The receptor source for this set is a man aged 35 to 55 with urothelial cancer.

The gene calls are TRBV2 and TRBJ1-5; TRBD1 matches 9 bases. This CDR3 contains 14 residues. The germline gives CDR1 SNHLY, CDR2 FYNNEI. Trimming removed 6 bases from V and 4 bases from J; junction bases left unmatched: 4. CDR3 in DNA: TGTGCCAGCAGAGAGACAGGGGGAAATCAGCCCCAGCATTTT. It translates to CASRETGGNQPQHF.

This clone was observed a few times. The genes are TRBV6-1 and TRBJ1-1, with D unresolved. Germline V gene lookup returns CDR1 MNHNS and CDR2 SASEGT. V was shortened by 8 bases and J by 2 bases, with 18 bases between the two germline ends. There are 15 residues in the CDR3. The CDR3 bases are TGTGCCAGCGGGTATCGTGGGAGTGGAAACACTGAAGCTTTCTTT. This encodes CASGYRGSGNTEAFF.

The chain couples TRBV10-1 to TRBJ2-7; 8 bases line up with TRBD1. V shed 7 bases and J 3 bases; nucleotides not matched to a gene: 11. CDR3 length: 15 amino acids. Germline lookup yields CDR1 WNHNN and CDR2 SYGVQD (reference sequence). The chain's CDR3 is CASTSGGTGNYEQYF. The CDR3 nucleotides read TGCGCCAGCACCTCAGGGGGGACAGGCAACTACGAGCAGTACTTC.

This chain uses TRBV27 with TRBJ1-1; D might be TRBD1 (5 bases). Germline V gives CDR1 MNHEY, CDR2 SMNVEV (reference sequence). CDR3 length: 13 amino acids. Trimming left V 6 bases short and J 5 bases short, with 13 bases between. CDR3 sequence: CASRPQGWTEAFF. The CDR3 DNA reads as TGTGCCAGCAGGCCTCAGGGTTGGACTGAAGCTTTCTTT.

This clone was observed once. V gene TRBV29-1 combines with J gene TRBJ2-1; 7 bases fit TRBD2. Trimming removed 1 base from V and 7 bases from J; junction bases left unmatched: 13. Germline V gene sequence: CDR1 SQVTM, CDR2 ANQGSEA. The CDR3 loop spans 16 amino acids. CDR3 nucleotide sequence: TGCAGCGTTGAAGTCGGCGGCGCGGGAGCCCTTAATGAGCAGTTCTTC. It yields the protein CSVEVGGAGALNEQFF.

This clone was detected only once. This chain joins TRBV11-2 and TRBJ2-1; 11 nucleotides align to TRBD2. V trimming: 2 bases; J trimming: 6 bases; junction bases outside the gene matches: 3. The CDR3 is made up of 15 amino acids. The germline gives CDR1 SGHAT, CDR2 FQNNGV. CDR3 loop: CASSLRGLAVNEQFF. In DNA, the CDR3 is TGTGCCAGCAGCTTAAGGGGACTAGCGGTCAATGAGCAGTTCTTC.

The CDR3 sequence: CASSIEAGGYGYTF. CDR3 coding DNA: TGTGCCAGTAGTATAGAGGCAGGGGGCTATGGCTACACCTTC. This sequence joins TRBV19 and TRBJ1-2; 7 bases fit TRBD1. Germline CDR1 and CDR2: LNHDA and SQIVND (reference sequence). The CDR3 runs 14 residues. With V trimmed by 0 bases and J by 4 bases, 2 bases remained unmatched.

The rearrangement links TRBV4-1 to TRBJ1-3; a weak D match, TRBD1 (6 bases). Germline V gene sequence: CDR1 MGHRA, CDR2 YSYEKL. Between the trimmed V and J ends, which lost 4 bases and 4 bases, there was a span of 17 bases. This CDR3 is built from 16 residues. The CDR3: CASSRLPGTTGNTIYF. The DNA of the CDR3 is TGCGCCAGCAGCCGCCTTCCCGGGACAACCGGAAACACCATATATTTT.

J is TRBJ2-7 and V is TRBV5-1; no clear D. There are 13 residues in the CDR3. V was shortened by 4 bases and J by 1 base, with 9 bases between the two germline ends. Germline-derived CDR1 and CDR2 are SGHRS and YFSETQ. The CDR3 nucleotides are TGCGCCAGCAGCCCGCCCAGTTCCTACGAGCAGTACTTC. Translated, it gives CASSPPSSYEQYF.

CDR3: CASSSTGTATNEKLFF. CDR3 coding DNA: TGTGCCAGCAGCTCCACCGGGACAGCAACTAATGAAAAACTGTTTTTT. The chain combines TRBV11-2 with TRBJ1-4, with 7 bases aligning to TRBD1. CDR1 is SGHAT and CDR2 is FQNNGV in the germline V gene. V was clipped by 4 bases and J by 0 bases; unmatched bases: 5. The CDR3 has 16 residues. Supplemented by reference TRBV11-2 and TRBJ1-4, the full variable domain reads EAGVAQSPRYKIIEKRQSVAFWCNPISGHATLYWYQQILGQGPKLLIQFQNNGVVDDSQLPKDRFSAERLKGVDSTLKIQPAKLEDSAVYLCASSSTGTATNEKLFFGSGTQLSVL.